Each of the 30 T cell receptor beta chains below was sequenced from the same sample in a study of T cells in Graves' hyperthyroidism and ophthalmopathy. There were TCR beta CDR3 regions amplified from RNA transcripts. An initial round of RT-PCR targeting the TCR CDR3 relied on the HTBI primer set. TCRdb re-called the multiplex PCR reads through MiXCR, storing one row per CDR3 protein. The table lists fewer than 650,000 distinct CDR3 sequences, 11% to 15% of them singletons. Material for sequencing was blood. The receptor set was obtained from a woman aged 18-35 years with Graves' ophthalmopathy.

This clonotype appeared many times. The genes are TRBV6-1 and TRBJ2-1; weak D call: TRBD1 (5 bases). V gave up 6 bases and J gave up 4 bases, with 7 bases separating them. CDR1 is MNHNS and CDR2 is SASEGT in the germline V gene. CDR3 length: 12 residues. The CDR3 DNA reads TGTGCCAGCAGACAGGAATACAATGAGCAGTTCTTC. It specifies CASRQEYNEQFF.

CDR3 coding DNA: TGTGCCAGCAGTTACCCCGCCGGGAGCACGAACACCGGGGAGCTGTTTTTT. Translated, it gives CASSYPAGSTNTGELFF. The V call is TRBV6-2 or TRBV6-3, the J call TRBJ2-2; tentative D call: TRBD2 (6 bases). Per the germline V gene, CDR1 is MNHEY and CDR2 is SVGEGT. Trimming stripped 2 bases from V and 0 bases from J, with 13 bases between. This CDR3 has 17 amino acids.

With regard to this clonotype: A read error may account for a junction end that differs from germline. The chain couples TRBV20-1 to TRBJ2-7, with D perhaps matching TRBD2 (5 bases). The CDR3 is 15 residues long. Germline CDR1 DFQATT, CDR2 SNEGSKA (reference sequence). The chain's CDR3 is CSAGEGVGIFNEQYF. The DNA of the CDR3 is TGCAGTGCTGGAGAGGGAGTAGGTATTTTCAACGAGCAGTACTTC.

This clonotype was seen many times. The CDR3 nucleotides are TGTGCCAGCAGTTTTCTGGAATACGAGCAGTACTTC. Its protein product is CASSFLEYEQYF. This chain joins TRBV28 and TRBJ2-7; no reliable D call. CDR3 length equals 12 residues. V was pared by 3 bases and J by 4 bases, with 7 bases between. Germline assignment: CDR1 MDHEN and CDR2 SYDVKM.

The chain uses TRBV19 and TRBJ2-3, with D tentatively TRBD1 or TRBD2 (6 bases each). The germline V gene has CDR1 LNHDA and CDR2 SQIVND (reference sequence). The CDR3 has 14 residues. The ends were cut back, 11 bases at V and 3 bases at J, with 18 bases in the middle. In nucleotides, the CDR3 is TGTGCCCAGAATGGGGGGCGTAGGACAGATACGCAGTATTTT. Its protein is CAQNGGRRTDTQYF.

This clonotype was found many times. The V gene is TRBV30, the J gene TRBJ1-2; TRBD1 might be the D (5 bases). Germline V gene data show CDR1 as GTSNPN and CDR2 as SVGIG (reference sequence). V dropped 1 base and J dropped 2 bases, with 11 bases sitting between them. CDR3 length: 14 amino acids. Here the CDR3 reads CAWSEGTGNYGYTF. The CDR3 DNA is TGTGCCTGGAGTGAAGGGACGGGAAACTATGGCTACACCTTC.

In its sample, this clonotype was seen a few times. The V call is TRBV19, the J call TRBJ1-2; TRBD1 matches 11 bases. Germline-derived CDR1 and CDR2 are LNHDA and SQIVND (reference sequence). Trimming removed 3 bases from V and 3 bases from J; junction bases left unmatched: 0. The CDR3 runs 14 residues. The CDR3 DNA is TGTGCCAGTAGTATGGGACAGGGGGACTATGGCTACACCTTC. It is translated as CASSMGQGDYGYTF.

This clonotype was found many times. V usage is TRBV6-2 or TRBV6-3 and J usage is TRBJ2-1; D perhaps matches TRBD1 (5 bases). V lost 2 bases to trimming and J lost 9 bases, with 26 bases between them. The CDR3 has 18 residues. CDR1 is MNHEY and CDR2 is SVGEGT in the germline V gene. The CDR3 sequence is CASSYPRVGLTGLGEQFF. CDR3 in DNA: TGTGCCAGCAGTTACCCTCGGGTGGGCCTTACAGGCCTTGGTGAGCAGTTCTTC.

DNA of the CDR3: TGTGCCAGTAGTATGGAACAGATCTATAGCAATCAGCCCCAGCATTTT. Translating it yields CASSMEQIYSNQPQHF. V usage is TRBV19 and J usage is TRBJ1-5; D is undetermined. CDR3 length: 16 residues. V lost 3 bases and J 0 bases, leaving 12 bases between the germline ends. Germline V gene sequence: CDR1 LNHDA, CDR2 SQIVND (reference sequence). The full variable domain, in which reference TRBV19 and TRBJ1-5 provide the parts outside the CDR3, is DGGITQSPKYLFRKEGQNVTLSCEQNLNHDAMYWYRQDPGQGLRLIYYSQIVNDFQKGDIAEGYSVSREKKESFPLTVTSAQKNPTAFYLCASSMEQIYSNQPQHFGDGTRLSIL.

This clonotype was counted ten times or more. CDR3 coding DNA: TGTGCCAGCAGCCAAGATAGGTGGACAATCTATGGCTACACCTTC. Residues: CASSQDRWTIYGYTF. V usage is TRBV3-1 and J usage is TRBJ1-2; D is possibly TRBD1 (5 bases). Deletions cut 0 bases from V and 4 bases from J, with 12 bases between. The CDR3 covers 15 residues. The germline CDR1 and CDR2 sequences are LGHDT and YNNKEL (reference sequence).

This clonotype was observed many times. The chain links TRBV12-3 or TRBV12-4 to TRBJ2-7, with 7 bases identical to TRBD1. The CDR3 runs 15 residues. V dropped 3 bases and J dropped 3; count of bases not matched to a gene: 8. The CDR3 here is CASSLLTGSIYEQYF. In nucleotides, the CDR3 is TGTGCCAGCAGTTTGTTGACAGGGAGTATCTACGAGCAGTACTTC.

The rearrangement links TRBV19 to TRBJ1-5; D possibly corresponds to TRBD1 (6 bases). The CDR3 runs to 13 residues. The ends were cut back, 9 bases at V and 3 bases at J, with 12 bases in the middle. Germline V gene sequence: CDR1 LNHDA, CDR2 SQIVND (reference sequence). Here the CDR3 reads CASRDRNNQPQHF. The CDR3 nucleotides read TGTGCCAGCCGAGACAGGAACAATCAGCCCCAGCATTTT.

This clonotype was seen ten or more times. The chain carries TRBV5-5 and TRBJ2-7; D may be TRBD1 (6 bases). V lost 6 bases and J 2 bases, leaving 15 bases between the germline ends. This CDR3 region has 14 residues. CDR1 is SGHKS, CDR2 YYEKEE, per germline (reference sequence). The CDR3 nucleotides are TGTGCCAGCATTTCCTTGACAGGTCCCTACGAGCAGTACTTC. Protein: CASISLTGPYEQYF.

This clonotype was found many times. The chain combines TRBV3-1 with TRBJ2-1, with D possibly matching TRBD1 (5 bases). From germline, CDR1 is LGHDT and CDR2 YNNKEL (reference sequence). This CDR3 comprises 16 residues. V lost 2 bases and J 1 base, leaving 12 bases between the germline ends. CDR3 nucleotides: TGTGCCAGCAGCCAATCATTGACAGCTTCCTACAATGAGCAGTTCTTC. Encoded protein: CASSQSLTASYNEQFF.

This clonotype has ten or more counts. The V call is TRBV12-3 or TRBV12-4, the J call TRBJ1-2; 8 nucleotides align to TRBD1. J was trimmed by 7 bases and V by 6 bases; bases with no gene match: 13. CDR3 length: 15 residues. The CDR3 DNA reads TGTGCCAGCAGCAAAGCGGGGGCGACAGGGGCTGGCTACACCTTC. This translates into CASSKAGATGAGYTF.

At least ten counts were recorded for this clonotype. J is TRBJ1-5 and V is TRBV30; unclear D gene. This CDR3 is built from 13 residues. V lost 4 bases and J 5 bases, leaving 12 bases between the germline ends. Germline CDR1 and CDR2: GTSNPN and SVGIG (reference sequence). The CDR3 spells CAWKDLGDQPQHF. The CDR3 region has the DNA TGTGCCTGGAAAGATCTCGGGGATCAGCCCCAGCATTTT.

The chain links TRBV27 to TRBJ1-1; tentatively, D is TRBD1 (6 bases). CDR3 length: 11 amino acids. Per germline, CDR1 MNHEY and CDR2 SMNVEV (reference sequence). V was pared by 5 bases and J by 10 bases, with 11 bases between. In nucleotides, the CDR3 is TGTGCCAGCAGTACAGGGTTACGAGCTTTCTTT. It specifies CASSTGLRAFF.

This clonotype was seen ten or more times. The chain employs TRBV11-2 and TRBJ1-6; possible D gene TRBD1, 5 bases. Trimming stripped 0 bases from V and 13 bases from J, with 10 bases between. The germline V gene has CDR1 SGHAT and CDR2 FQNNGV. CDR3 size: 13 residues. CDR3 nucleotides: TGTGCCAGCAGCTTAGATATACAGGATCCCCTCCACTTT. Its protein is CASSLDIQDPLHF. Combining the CDR3 with reference TRBV11-2 and TRBJ1-6 gives the whole variable domain EAGVAQSPRYKIIEKRQSVAFWCNPISGHATLYWYQQILGQGPKLLIQFQNNGVVDDSQLPKDRFSAERLKGVDSTLKIQPAKLEDSAVYLCASSLDIQDPLHFGNGTRLTVT.

In this sample, this clonotype turned up a few times. The chain joins TRBV30 to TRBJ2-7; the match to TRBD1 covers 10 bases. After removal of 3 bases from V and 6 bases from J, the junction contained 5 bases not matched to a gene. Germline V gene lookup returns CDR1 GTSNPN and CDR2 SVGIG (reference sequence). This CDR3 is built from 13 residues. The CDR3 is CAWRRDRGSEQYF. The CDR3 region has the DNA TGTGCCTGGAGGAGGGACAGGGGTTCCGAGCAGTACTTC.

The rearrangement joins TRBV19 to TRBJ2-1; maybe TRBD2 (6 bases). The CDR3 sequence is 14 residues long. V dropped 9 bases and J dropped 2 bases, with 14 bases sitting between them. The germline V gene has CDR1 LNHDA and CDR2 SQIVND (reference sequence). CDR3 loop: CASSPEGPYNEQFF. CDR3 in DNA: TGTGCCAGCTCACCGGAGGGACCCTACAATGAGCAGTTCTTC.

This clonotype was detected a few times. CDR3 nucleotide sequence: TGTGCCAGCGACACACTAGGGACTGATACGCAGTATTTT. Its protein product is CASDTLGTDTQYF. The chain recombines TRBV18 with TRBJ2-3, with a possible D match to TRBD2 (6 bases). With 8 bases removed from V and 6 bases from J, the gap between germline ends came to 15 bases. The CDR3 is 13 residues long. Germline V CDR1 and CDR2: KGHSH, LQKENI.

Many counts were recorded for this clonotype. V and J are TRBV6-2 or TRBV6-3 and TRBJ2-6; D is perhaps TRBD1 (6 bases). V lost 7 bases and J 2 bases, leaving 15 bases between the germline ends. The length of the CDR3 is 16 residues. Germline V gene lookup returns CDR1 MNHEY and CDR2 SVGEGT. The CDR3 loop reads CASNQLRDTGANVLTF. CDR3 coding DNA: TGTGCCAGCAATCAACTCCGGGACACTGGGGCCAACGTCCTGACTTTC.

The chain has TRBV7-2 and TRBJ2-1; TRBD2 matches at 7 bases. Unmatched junction bases numbered 12, after V lost 0 bases and J lost 7 bases. The CDR3 consists of 17 residues. The germline CDR1 and CDR2 sequences are SGHTA and FQGNSA. CDR3 sequence (DNA): TGTGCCAGCAGCTTAGCCTATTGGGCGGGAGAGGAGAATGAGCAGTTCTTC. It yields the protein CASSLAYWAGEENEQFF.

This clonotype has at least ten counts. The rearrangement links TRBV2 to TRBJ2-1; no firm D call. The CDR3 is 15 amino acids. The germline V and J ends were trimmed by 4 bases and 0 bases, with 10 bases remaining between them. In germline, CDR1 is SNHLY, CDR2 FYNNEI. CDR3 coding DNA: TGTGCCAGCAGTGTGGGCCTGAGCTCCTACAATGAGCAGTTCTTC. It yields the protein CASSVGLSSYNEQFF.

Ten or more counts support this clonotype. The chain carries TRBV19 and TRBJ2-1; 7 nucleotides match TRBD1. This CDR3 comprises 14 residues. Germline V gene sequence: CDR1 LNHDA, CDR2 SQIVND (reference sequence). Germline trimming cut 9 bases from V and 4 bases from J; bases unmatched to any gene: 9. The CDR3 sequence: CARPGQTMYNEQFF. In DNA, the CDR3 is TGTGCCAGGCCGGGACAGACCATGTACAATGAGCAGTTCTTC.

Ten or more counts support this clonotype. The chain employs TRBV28 and TRBJ2-7; D gene ambiguous. Germline CDR1 MDHEN, CDR2 SYDVKM. The CDR3 covers 13 residues. V lost 6 bases, J lost 7 bases, and 16 bases lay in between. The CDR3 sequence is CASSGPPLREQYF. The CDR3 DNA follows: TGTGCCAGCAGCGGGCCTCCGTTGAGGGAGCAGTACTTC. The full variable domain, with the rest looked up from reference TRBV28 and TRBJ2-7, is DVKVTQSSRYLVKRTGEKVFLECVQDMDHENMFWYRQDPGLGLRLIYFSYDVKMKEKGDIPEGYSVSREKKERFSLILESASTNQTSMYLCASSGPPLREQYFGPGTRLTVT.

V gene TRBV9 combines with J gene TRBJ2-7; 7 bases are shared with TRBD1. The V gene end was trimmed by 3 bases and the J gene end by 6 bases; junction bases not matched to a gene: 6. The CDR3 extends over 13 amino acids. Germline CDR1 is SGDLS and CDR2 is YYNGEE. DNA of the CDR3: TGTGCCAGCAGCGATTACAGGGGCGGCGAGCAGTACTTC. It yields the protein CASSDYRGGEQYF.

This clonotype has only a few counts. The gene calls are TRBV25-1 and TRBJ2-1, with D unresolved. Trimming left V 3 bases short and J 7 bases short, with 10 bases between. Germline lookup yields CDR1 MGHDK and CDR2 SYGVNS. The CDR3 covers 13 residues. The CDR3: CASSDLIVNEQFF. The CDR3 bases are TGTGCCAGCAGTGATTTGATAGTGAATGAGCAGTTCTTC.

This clonotype came up a few times. V usage is TRBV28 and J usage is TRBJ1-4, with D possibly being TRBD1 (5 bases). CDR1 and CDR2 from the germline V gene are MDHEN and SYDVKM. V was shortened by 0 bases and J by 8 bases, with 19 bases between the two germline ends. The CDR3 extends over 17 amino acids. The CDR3 region has the DNA TGTGCCAGCAGTTTATGGGTTGCCCCGGGGCCGAAGGAAAAACTGTTTTTT. Amino acids: CASSLWVAPGPKEKLFF.

This clonotype was picked up many times. The J gene is TRBJ1-5, the V gene TRBV27; possibly TRBD1 for D (5 bases). Germline CDR1 MNHEY, CDR2 SMNVEV (reference sequence). The CDR3 is 15 residues long. The germline V and J ends were trimmed by 2 bases and 6 bases, with 14 bases remaining between them. DNA of the CDR3: TGTGCCAGCAGTTTACAGGGAGGACTTGCTCAGCCCCAGCATTTT. This encodes CASSLQGGLAQPQHF.